This entry lists 28 T cell receptor beta chains sequenced from one sample in a study of shared clonotypes between healthy human individuals. It was CD45RO-negative cells, positively selected for CCR7, that made up naive CD8 cells, with terminally differentiated effector memory CD45RA+ cells excluded. TCRdb's copy holds only in-frame clones and misses some; the assay was immunoSEQ multiplex PCR. This repertoire shows 2 million or so clones, less than 95% found once; its top ten account for roughly 1.1%. The sequencing input was naive CD8+ T cells sorted from blood. The origin of the receptors is a man aged 18 to 30 in good health.

The chain carries TRBV2 and TRBJ2-7, with a weak D call TRBD2 (6 bases). With 0 bases removed from V and 12 bases from J, the gap between germline ends came to 12 bases. This CDR3 has 12 amino acids. Per the germline V gene, CDR1 is SNHLY and CDR2 is FYNNEI. The CDR3 DNA sequence: TGTGCCAGCAGTGAAGCCAGCAGGGAGGCGTACTTC. Amino acid sequence: CASSEASREAYF.

This chain uses TRBV27 with TRBJ1-5; no reliable D call. This CDR3 has 14 amino acids. The germline gives CDR1 MNHEY, CDR2 SMNVEV (reference sequence). V lost 3 bases, J lost 5 bases, and 11 bases lay in between. CDR3 nucleotide sequence: TGTGCCAGCAGTTTTACCGGGTTGGATCAGCCCCAGCATTTT. It is translated as CASSFTGLDQPQHF.

This rearrangement joins TRBV7-2 to TRBJ2-7; tentative D call: TRBD1 (5 bases). Germline V gene lookup returns CDR1 SGHTA and CDR2 FQGNSA. Deletions cut 1 base from V and 3 bases from J, with 13 bases between. The CDR3 consists of 15 residues. CDR3 coding DNA: TGTGCCAGCAGCTTAGGAACCAGGGCCTACTACGAGCAGTACTTC. As protein: CASSLGTRAYYEQYF.

With respect to this clone: The sample contains more than one DNA sequence encoding this CDR3. The CDR3 bases are TGTGCCAGCAGCTTGTGGGGGGGCAATGAGCAGTTCTTC. Translation gives CASSLWGGNEQFF. The V and J genes are TRBV5-6 and TRBJ2-1, with TRBD2 matching over 7 bases. The CDR3 is 13 residues long. With V trimmed by 1 base and J by 6 bases, 1 base remained unmatched. Germline CDR1 is SGHDT and CDR2 is YYEEEE. Together with reference TRBV5-6 and TRBJ2-1, the CDR3 gives the full variable domain: DAGVTQSPTHLIKTRGQQVTLRCSPKSGHDTVSWYQQALGQGPQFIFQYYEEEERQRGNFPDRFSGHQFPNYSSELNVNALLLGDSALYLCASSLWGGNEQFFGPGTRLTVL.

On this clone itself: At the DNA level, this CDR3 is encoded by other sequences in the same sample as well. The J gene is TRBJ2-1, the V gene TRBV7-9, with no clear D. Between the trimmed V and J ends, which lost 3 bases and 6 bases, there was a span of 9 bases. Germline CDR1 is SEHNR and CDR2 is FQNEAQ (reference sequence). This CDR3 comprises 13 residues. CDR3 sequence: CASSLVAGNEQFF. The CDR3 bases are TGTGCCAGCAGCTTGGTAGCAGGCAATGAGCAGTTCTTC.

The chain is built from TRBV30 and TRBJ1-1, with a tentative D call TRBD1 (5 bases). Per germline, CDR1 GTSNPN and CDR2 SVGIG (reference sequence). CDR3 length equals 14 residues. Trimming took off 7 bases at V and 4 bases at J, with 19 bases between the two ends. The CDR3 DNA reads as TGTGCCTTACAGGTGAAGGGGAGGAGCACTGAAGCTTTCTTT. Its protein product is CALQVKGRSTEAFF.

A single count supports this clone. The genes are TRBV5-1 and TRBJ2-3; 9 nucleotides align to TRBD2. The CDR3 is 16 residues long. Germline trimming cut 4 bases from V and 3 bases from J; bases unmatched to any gene: 9. Germline CDR1 reads SGHRS; CDR2 reads YFSETQ. In nucleotides, the CDR3 is TGCGCCAGCAGCCCCTTCGGACTAGCGAATACAGATACGCAGTATTTT. It encodes CASSPFGLANTDTQYF.

The chain uses TRBV7-9 and TRBJ2-2; tentatively, D is TRBD1 (6 bases). This CDR3 is built from 13 residues. Germline V CDR1 and CDR2: SEHNR, FQNEAQ (reference sequence). The V and J ends lost 5 bases and 5 bases respectively, with 9 bases between them. CDR3 protein: CASSDTGTGELFF. The DNA of the CDR3 is TGTGCCAGCAGCGATACAGGGACCGGGGAGCTGTTTTTT.

Only one count was recorded for this clone. This chain uses TRBV7-9 with TRBJ2-2; D possibly corresponds to TRBD1 (6 bases). Germline V gene sequence: CDR1 SEHNR, CDR2 FQNEAQ (reference sequence). With 1 base removed from V and 6 bases from J, the gap between germline ends came to 15 bases. This CDR3 region has 16 residues. The DNA for the CDR3 is TGTGCCAGCAGCTTAGTACGGCAGGGGAAGGCCGGGGAGCTGTTTTTT. It encodes CASSLVRQGKAGELFF.

V usage is TRBV27 and J usage is TRBJ1-2; D remains unclear. Germline CDR1 reads MNHEY; CDR2 reads SMNVEV (reference sequence). CDR3 length: 14 amino acids. V gave up 8 bases and J gave up 6 bases, with 19 bases separating them. The CDR3 bases are TGTGCCAGCCAAACGCGGGCAGGTCTTAATGGCTACACCTTC. Translating gives CASQTRAGLNGYTF.

This chain uses TRBV28 with TRBJ2-3, with D perhaps TRBD2 (5 bases). This CDR3 is built from 15 residues. The germline CDR1 and CDR2 sequences are MDHEN and SYDVKM. Trimming removed 3 bases at V and 0 bases at J, with 10 bases between. The CDR3 region is CASSLGAVSTDTQYF. The CDR3 coding sequence is TGTGCCAGCAGTTTGGGAGCCGTTAGCACAGATACGCAGTATTTT. Looking up the rest from reference TRBV28 and TRBJ2-3 gives the full variable domain: DVKVTQSSRYLVKRTGEKVFLECVQDMDHENMFWYRQDPGLGLRLIYFSYDVKMKEKGDIPEGYSVSREKKERFSLILESASTNQTSMYLCASSLGAVSTDTQYFGPGTRLTVL.

V is TRBV5-6 and J is TRBJ1-2; perhaps TRBD1 as D (5 bases). The CDR3 extends over 16 amino acids. V shed 0 bases and J shed 0 bases, with 12 bases lying between them. Germline V gene data show CDR1 as SGHDT and CDR2 as YYEEEE. CDR3 sequence reads: CASSLARAPANYGYTF. The CDR3 DNA reads TGTGCCAGCAGCTTGGCCAGGGCGCCTGCTAACTATGGCTACACCTTC.

A note on this clone: Other DNA sequences in the same sample also yield this CDR3. The rearrangement uses TRBV28 and TRBJ2-6, with no clear D. Trimming removed 6 bases at V and 4 bases at J, with 7 bases between. The CDR3 covers 13 residues. Germline-derived CDR1 and CDR2 are MDHEN and SYDVKM. CDR3 coding DNA: TGTGCCAGCAGCCCGGCGGGGGCCAACGTCCTGACTTTC. Its protein product is CASSPAGANVLTF.

The chain employs TRBV13 and TRBJ1-2; TRBD1 might be the D (5 bases). Germline V gene data show CDR1 as PRHDT and CDR2 as FYEKMQ (reference sequence). Trimming removed 5 bases from V and 3 bases from J, with 10 bases in between. CDR3 size: 13 residues. The CDR3 loop reads CASSHGTDYGYTF. CDR3 bases: TGTGCCAGCAGCCACGGGACGGACTATGGCTACACCTTC.

The rearrangement links TRBV30 to TRBJ1-2, with D possibly TRBD1 on 6 matching bases. The ends were cut back, 0 bases at V and 2 bases at J, with 16 bases in the middle. CDR1 and CDR2 (germline): GTSNPN, SVGIG (reference sequence). CDR3 length: 16 residues. The CDR3 protein is CAWSVRGQRLNYGYTF. CDR3 coding DNA: TGTGCCTGGAGTGTACGAGGACAGAGACTCAACTATGGCTACACCTTC. The full variable domain, in which reference TRBV30 and TRBJ1-2 provide the parts outside the CDR3, is SQTIHQWPATLVQPVGSPLSLECTVEGTSNPNLYWYRQAAGRGLQLLFYSVGIGQISSEVPQNLSASRPQDRQFILSSKKLLLSDSGFYLCAWSVRGQRLNYGYTFGSGTRLTVV.

This clone was found once. The gene calls are TRBV6-6 and TRBJ1-4; 10 bases map to TRBD1. Trimming at V came to 9 bases and at J to 0 bases, leaving 7 bases not matched to a gene. This CDR3 has 16 residues. From germline, CDR1 is MNHNY and CDR2 SVGAGI (reference sequence). The CDR3 coding sequence is TGTGCCAGTTCCCAGGACAGGGGGACAACTAATGAAAAACTGTTTTTT. This gives the protein CASSQDRGTTNEKLFF.

This clone has just one count. V gene TRBV29-1 combines with J gene TRBJ2-7; TRBD2 aligns across 7 bases. Germline V gene sequence: CDR1 SQVTM, CDR2 ANQGSEA. V lost 4 bases and J lost 6; bases outside the gene matches: 3. This CDR3 has 11 residues. CDR3 DNA sequence: TGCAGCGTTGGTTTAGCGGGCGAGCAGTACTTC. The encoded protein is CSVGLAGEQYF.

This chain connects TRBV4-1 to TRBJ2-2; 8 nucleotides match TRBD2. V dropped 4 bases and J dropped 4; count of bases not matched to a gene: 5. This CDR3 is 15 amino acids long. The germline CDR1 and CDR2 sequences are MGHRA and YSYEKL. The CDR3, as DNA: TGCGCCAGCAGCCCCCTAGCGGGCATCACCGGGGAGCTGTTTTTT. Protein sequence: CASSPLAGITGELFF.

As regards this clone: The sample contains more than one DNA sequence encoding this CDR3. The chain links TRBV6-5 to TRBJ1-1, with unresolved D. This CDR3 region has 13 residues. Germline V gene lookup returns CDR1 MNHEY and CDR2 SVGAGI. Deletions cut 2 bases from V and 1 base from J, with 5 bases between. The CDR3 protein is CASSYVENTEAFF. In DNA form, the CDR3 reads TGTGCCAGCAGTTACGTAGAGAACACTGAAGCTTTCTTT.

Concerning this clone itself: This specimen includes other DNA sequences encoding the same CDR3. The chain links TRBV9 to TRBJ1-3; D unresolved. Trimming took 0 bases from V and 4 from J, leaving 2 bases between them. The CDR3 sequence is 12 residues long. CDR1 SGDLS and CDR2 YYNGEE come from the germline V gene. The CDR3: CASSVAGNTIYF. In DNA, the CDR3 is TGTGCCAGCAGCGTAGCGGGAAACACCATATATTTT.

The V and J genes are TRBV6-1 and TRBJ1-2, with D perhaps TRBD1 (6 bases). Germline V gene lookup returns CDR1 MNHNS and CDR2 SASEGT. There are 11 residues in the CDR3. Trimming removed 6 bases at V and 5 bases at J, with 7 bases between. CDR3 sequence: CASRQGYGYTF. CDR3 DNA: TGTGCCAGCAGACAGGGTTATGGCTACACCTTC.

The chain links TRBV27 to TRBJ2-7; 9 positions match TRBD1. The length of the CDR3 is 15 residues. Germline-derived CDR1 and CDR2 are MNHEY and SMNVEV (reference sequence). Trimming took 5 bases from V and 8 from J; bases not matched to a gene: 13. CDR3 loop: CASSPPGQGYTKQYF. As DNA, the CDR3 is TGTGCCAGCAGTCCTCCGGGACAGGGATACACGAAGCAGTACTTC.

The chain carries TRBV4-3 and TRBJ2-7; a weak D match, TRBD1 (6 bases). V lost 0 bases, J lost 0 bases, and 12 bases lay in between. This CDR3 is 16 amino acids long. Germline CDR1 reads LGHNA; CDR2 reads YSLEER. CDR3 nucleotides: TGCGCCAGCAGCCAAGAGTTTGGGACAACCTCCTACGAGCAGTACTTC. It translates to CASSQEFGTTSYEQYF.

V is TRBV10-2 and J is TRBJ1-2; TRBD1 matches 8 bases. J was trimmed by 6 bases and V by 3 bases; bases with no gene match: 6. This CDR3 has 14 residues. Germline values: CDR1 WSHSY, CDR2 SAAADI. CDR3 protein: CASSDPGGSDGYTF. DNA for the CDR3: TGCGCCAGCAGTGACCCAGGGGGCAGCGATGGCTACACCTTC.

The rearrangement links TRBV30 to TRBJ2-7; either TRBD1 or TRBD2 may fit D (6 bases each). CDR1 is GTSNPN, CDR2 SVGIG, per germline (reference sequence). V was trimmed by 2 bases and J by 6 bases, leaving 14 bases between them. The CDR3 loop spans 13 amino acids. The CDR3: CAWSLGARGEQYF. CDR3 nucleotides: TGTGCCTGGAGTTTGGGGGCGCGGGGCGAGCAGTACTTC. Full variable domain (outside the CDR3, taken from reference TRBV30 and TRBJ2-7): SQTIHQWPATLVQPVGSPLSLECTVEGTSNPNLYWYRQAAGRGLQLLFYSVGIGQISSEVPQNLSASRPQDRQFILSSKKLLLSDSGFYLCAWSLGARGEQYFGPGTRLTVT.

The genes are TRBV2 and TRBJ2-3; possibly TRBD1 or TRBD2 for D (7 bases each). The V and J ends lost 6 bases and 4 bases respectively, with 11 bases between them. CDR1 and CDR2 from the germline V gene are SNHLY and FYNNEI. CDR3 length: 13 amino acids. Here the CDR3 reads CASRPGGADTQYF. DNA of the CDR3: TGTGCCAGCAGGCCAGGGGGGGCAGATACGCAGTATTTT.

The chain recombines TRBV5-8 with TRBJ2-7; a possible D gene is TRBD2 (5 bases). Per germline, CDR1 SGHTS and CDR2 YDEGEE. The CDR3 consists of 16 residues. Trimming took 1 base from V and 0 from J, leaving 14 bases between them. The CDR3 nucleotides read TGTGCCAGCAGCTTGAAACCCTGGGAGAGCTCCTACGAGCAGTACTTC. Encoded protein: CASSLKPWESSYEQYF.

This chain links TRBV6-1 with TRBJ2-1; 7 nucleotides match TRBD2. CDR3 size: 16 residues. V dropped 2 bases and J dropped 2; count of bases not matched to a gene: 6. Germline loops: CDR1 MNHNS, CDR2 SASEGT. In nucleotides, the CDR3 is TGTGCCAGCAGTGAAATAGCGGGCCGCCCCTACAATGAGCAGTTCTTC. Protein: CASSEIAGRPYNEQFF.